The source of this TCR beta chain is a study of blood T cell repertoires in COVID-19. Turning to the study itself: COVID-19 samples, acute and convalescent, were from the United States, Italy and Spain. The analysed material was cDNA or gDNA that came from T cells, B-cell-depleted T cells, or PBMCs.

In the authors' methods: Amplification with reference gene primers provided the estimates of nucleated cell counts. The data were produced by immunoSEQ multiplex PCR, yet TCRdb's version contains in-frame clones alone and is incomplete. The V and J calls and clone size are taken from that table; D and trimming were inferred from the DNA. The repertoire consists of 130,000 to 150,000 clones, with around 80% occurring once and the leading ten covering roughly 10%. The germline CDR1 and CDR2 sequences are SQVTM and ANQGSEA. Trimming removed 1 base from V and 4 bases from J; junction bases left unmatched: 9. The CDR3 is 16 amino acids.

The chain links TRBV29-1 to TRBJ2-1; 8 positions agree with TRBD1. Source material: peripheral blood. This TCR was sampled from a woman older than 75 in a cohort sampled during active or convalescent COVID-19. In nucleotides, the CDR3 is TGCAGCGTTGAAGTCGGACAGGGTTTCATTTACAATGAGCAGTTCTTC. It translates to CSVEVGQGFIYNEQFF.